The present T cell receptor beta chain was sequenced within a study of T cell responses to AZD1222 COVID-19 vaccine. TCRdb's copy holds only in-frame clones and misses some; the assay was immunoSEQ multiplex PCR. This sample yields roughly 120,000 clones, of which approximately 83% are seen a single time; 1.5% to 2% belongs to the top ten. The sample here was peripheral blood, taken on day 0 of AZD1222 vaccination. This receptor was taken from an adult in good health.

CDR3 DNA: TGCAGCGTCGCGGGACAGGGGGACTACGAGCAGTACTTC. This codes for CSVAGQGDYEQYF. V gene TRBV29-1 combines with J gene TRBJ2-7; 11 nucleotides align to TRBD1. CDR1 SQVTM and CDR2 ANQGSEA come from the germline V gene. V lost 6 bases and J lost 3; bases outside the gene matches: 4. This CDR3 is built from 13 residues.